The subject of this entry is one T cell receptor (beta chain). Its ends do not fully match the called genes, so a read error is possible. TCRdb keeps only in-frame clones here, not all; method: immunoSEQ multiplex PCR. The sample holds about 130,000 clones, more than 80% seen once. The data stem from a study of blood T cell repertoires in COVID-19. Study-level information: Sources were T cells, B-cell-depleted T cells, or PBMCs; the material itself was cDNA or gDNA.

The receptor was isolated from a woman older than 75 with COVID-19, enrolled during active disease. Sequences were obtained from peripheral blood.

The CDR3 loop is CASSHSGTGASPLHF. The DNA for the CDR3 is TGTGCTAGCAGCCACTCCGGGACAGGGGCGTCACCCCTCCACTTT. The V and J genes are TRBV7-7 and TRBJ1-6; 10 positions agree with TRBD1. The CDR3 totals 15 residues. CDR1 and CDR2 from the germline V gene are SSHAT and FNYEAQ (reference sequence). The whole variable domain, remainder taken from reference TRBV7-7 and TRBJ1-6, is GAGVSQSPRYKVTKRGQDVTLRCDPISSHATLYWYQQALGQGPEFLTYFNYEAQPDKSGLPSDRFSAERPEGSISTLTIQRTEQRDSAMYRCASSHSGTGASPLHFGNGTRLTVT.